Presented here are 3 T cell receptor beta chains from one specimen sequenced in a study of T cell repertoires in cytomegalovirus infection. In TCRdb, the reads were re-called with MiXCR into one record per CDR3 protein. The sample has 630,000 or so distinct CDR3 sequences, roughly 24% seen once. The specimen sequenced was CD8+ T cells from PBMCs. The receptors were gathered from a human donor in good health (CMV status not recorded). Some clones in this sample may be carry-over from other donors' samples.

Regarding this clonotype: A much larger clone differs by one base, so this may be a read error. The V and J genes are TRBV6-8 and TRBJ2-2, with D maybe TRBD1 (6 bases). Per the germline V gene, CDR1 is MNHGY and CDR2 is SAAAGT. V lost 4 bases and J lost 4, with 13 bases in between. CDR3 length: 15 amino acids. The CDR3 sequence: CASSCYTGFTGELFF. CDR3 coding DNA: TGTGCCAGCAGTTGCTATACAGGGTTCACCGGGGAGCTGTTTTTT.

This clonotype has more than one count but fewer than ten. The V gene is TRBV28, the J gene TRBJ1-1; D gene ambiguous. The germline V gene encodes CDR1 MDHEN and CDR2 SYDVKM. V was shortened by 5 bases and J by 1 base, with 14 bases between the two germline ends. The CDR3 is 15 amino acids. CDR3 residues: CASSLMWRANTEAFF. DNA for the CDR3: TGTGCCAGCAGTCTTATGTGGCGGGCGAACACTGAAGCTTTCTTT.

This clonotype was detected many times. The CDR3 nucleotides are TGTGCCAGCAGCTTAGAGTGGCCCAACTCTAACTATGGCTACACCTTC. It is translated as CASSLEWPNSNYGYTF. The chain is built from TRBV7-2 and TRBJ1-2; D is ambiguous. The CDR3 is 16 residues long. Germline CDR1 reads SGHTA; CDR2 reads FQGNSA. V was clipped by 1 base and J by 0 bases, with 12 bases between them.